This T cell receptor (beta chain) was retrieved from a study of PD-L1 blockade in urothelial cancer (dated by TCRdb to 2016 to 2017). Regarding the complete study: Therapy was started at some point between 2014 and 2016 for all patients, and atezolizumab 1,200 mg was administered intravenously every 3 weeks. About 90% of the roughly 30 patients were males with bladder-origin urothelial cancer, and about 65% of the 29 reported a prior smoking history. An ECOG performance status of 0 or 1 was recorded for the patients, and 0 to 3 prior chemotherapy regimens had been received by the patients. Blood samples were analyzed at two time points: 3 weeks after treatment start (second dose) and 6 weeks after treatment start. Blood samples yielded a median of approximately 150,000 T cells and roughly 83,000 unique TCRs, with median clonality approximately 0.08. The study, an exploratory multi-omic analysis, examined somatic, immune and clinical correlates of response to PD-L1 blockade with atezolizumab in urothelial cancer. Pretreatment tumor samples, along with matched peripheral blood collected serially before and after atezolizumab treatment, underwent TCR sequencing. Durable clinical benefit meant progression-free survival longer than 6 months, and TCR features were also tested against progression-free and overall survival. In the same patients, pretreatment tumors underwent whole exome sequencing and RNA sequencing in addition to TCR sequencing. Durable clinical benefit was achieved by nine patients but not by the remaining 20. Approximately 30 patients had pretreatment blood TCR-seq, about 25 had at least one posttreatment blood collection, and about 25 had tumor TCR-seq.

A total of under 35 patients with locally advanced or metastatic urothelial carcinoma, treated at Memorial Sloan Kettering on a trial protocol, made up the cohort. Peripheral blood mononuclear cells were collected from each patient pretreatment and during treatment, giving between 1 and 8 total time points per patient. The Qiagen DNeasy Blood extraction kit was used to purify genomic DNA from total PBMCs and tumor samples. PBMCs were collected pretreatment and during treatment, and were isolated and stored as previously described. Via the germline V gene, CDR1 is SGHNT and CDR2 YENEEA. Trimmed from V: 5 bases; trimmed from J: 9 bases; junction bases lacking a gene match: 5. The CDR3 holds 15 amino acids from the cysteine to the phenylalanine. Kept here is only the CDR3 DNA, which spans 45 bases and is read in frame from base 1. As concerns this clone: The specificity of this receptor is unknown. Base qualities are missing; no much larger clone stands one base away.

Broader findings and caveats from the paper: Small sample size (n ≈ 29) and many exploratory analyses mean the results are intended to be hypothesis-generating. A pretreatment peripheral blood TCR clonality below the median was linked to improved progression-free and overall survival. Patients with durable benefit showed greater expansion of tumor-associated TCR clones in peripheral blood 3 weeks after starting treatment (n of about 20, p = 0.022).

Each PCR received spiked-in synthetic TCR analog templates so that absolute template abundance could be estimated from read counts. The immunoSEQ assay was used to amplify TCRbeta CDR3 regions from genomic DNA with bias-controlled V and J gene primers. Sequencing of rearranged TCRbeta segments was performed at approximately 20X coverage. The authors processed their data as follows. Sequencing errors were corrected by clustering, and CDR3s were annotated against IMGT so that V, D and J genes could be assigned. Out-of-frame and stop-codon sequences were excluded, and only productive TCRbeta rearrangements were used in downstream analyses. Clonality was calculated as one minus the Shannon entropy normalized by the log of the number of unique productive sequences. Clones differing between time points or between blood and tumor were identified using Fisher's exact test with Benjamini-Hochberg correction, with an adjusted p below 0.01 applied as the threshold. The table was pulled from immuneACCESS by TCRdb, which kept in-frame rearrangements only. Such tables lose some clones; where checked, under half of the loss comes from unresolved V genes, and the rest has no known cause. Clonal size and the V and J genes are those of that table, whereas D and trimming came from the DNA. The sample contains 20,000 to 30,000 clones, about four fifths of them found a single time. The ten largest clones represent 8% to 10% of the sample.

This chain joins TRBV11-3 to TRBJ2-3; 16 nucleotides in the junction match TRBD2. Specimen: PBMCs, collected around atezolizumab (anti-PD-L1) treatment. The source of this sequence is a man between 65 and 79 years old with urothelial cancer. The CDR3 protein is CASSPGLAGGPTQYF. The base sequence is TGTGCCAGCAGCCCGGGACTAGCGGGAGGGCCAACGCAGTATTTT.